This T cell receptor beta chain emerged from a study of blood T cell repertoires in COVID-19. Overall study: PBMCs, B-cell-depleted T cells, or T cells were the source of the cDNA or gDNA that made up the material.

In the original processing: Reference gene primer amplification in the assay estimated nucleated cell counts. The table came from immunoSEQ multiplex PCR; TCRdb's copy has only in-frame clones and leaves some out. The DNA was the basis for D and trimming; V, J and clone size are from that table. The data show about 60,000 clones, approximately 83% seen once. The origin of this receptor is a man aged 35 to 55 with acute or convalescent COVID-19. The sequencing input was peripheral blood.

CDR3 in amino acids: CASSFQLEGGNQPQHF. The CDR3 DNA reads as TGTGCCAGCAGCTTCCAACTAGAGGGCGGGAATCAGCCCCAGCATTTT. The V gene is TRBV11-3, the J gene TRBJ1-5; no definite D call. Germline V gene data show CDR1 as SGHNT and CDR2 as YENEEA. Trimming pared 3 bases from V and 4 bases from J, leaving 16 bases between. The CDR3 has 16 residues.